Shown below are 7 T cell receptor beta chains from a single sample sequenced in a study of blood T cell repertoires in COVID-19. Using immunoSEQ multiplex PCR, the repertoire was profiled, and TCRdb retains in-frame clones only, with some absent. The table lists 350,000 or so clones, around four fifths of them singletons. Sequenced material: peripheral blood. The source is a young man with active or convalescent COVID-19.

The chain joins TRBV11-3 to TRBJ1-1, with D perhaps matching TRBD1 (6 bases). V dropped 1 base and J dropped 6 bases, with 21 bases sitting between them. CDR1 and CDR2 (germline): SGHNT, YENEEA. This CDR3 region has 17 residues. The CDR3, as DNA: TGTGCCAGCAGCTTAGCATTAAGGGACACCCAACACCCTGAAGCTTTCTTT. Protein sequence: CASSLALRDTQHPEAFF.

The chain links TRBV3-1 (or the pseudogene TRBV3-2) to TRBJ1-5, with TRBD1 matching 9 bases. Germline CDR1 and CDR2: LGHDT and YNNKEL (reference sequence). The junction had 2 bases not matched to a gene; V was cut back by 5 bases and J by 0 bases. The CDR3 has 15 residues. CDR3 DNA: TGTGCCAGCAGCGCGGACAGGGGTAGCAATCAGCCCCAGCATTTT. Residues: CASSADRGSNQPQHF.

V usage is TRBV10-3 and J usage is TRBJ2-1; 7 bases align to TRBD2. V was clipped by 4 bases and J by 5 bases; unmatched bases: 17. Germline loops: CDR1 ENHRY, CDR2 SYGVKD. This CDR3 has 18 amino acids. The CDR3 nucleotides read TGTGCCATCAGTGCCCTGGAGGTTCTGGAGCGGGGAAACAATGAGCAGTTCTTC. It specifies CAISALEVLERGNNEQFF.

This rearrangement joins TRBV19 to TRBJ1-5, with 7 bases lining up with TRBD1. The V gene end was trimmed by 8 bases and the J gene end by 5 bases; junction bases not matched to a gene: 6. The germline gives CDR1 LNHDA, CDR2 SQIVND (reference sequence). This CDR3 has 13 amino acids. The CDR3 sequence is CASGNRGDQPQHF. CDR3 DNA: TGTGCCAGTGGAAACAGGGGAGATCAGCCCCAGCATTTT. The full variable domain, rest sourced from reference TRBV19 and TRBJ1-5, is DGGITQSPKYLFRKEGQNVTLSCEQNLNHDAMYWYRQDPGQGLRLIYYSQIVNDFQKGDIAEGYSVSREKKESFPLTVTSAQKNPTAFYLCASGNRGDQPQHFGDGTRLSIL.

The chain recombines TRBV11-2 with TRBJ1-6; possibly TRBD1 for D (5 bases). CDR3 size: 15 residues. Trimming took 1 base from V and 10 from J, leaving 14 bases between them. Germline lookup yields CDR1 SGHAT and CDR2 FQNNGV. In DNA form, the CDR3 reads TGTGCCAGCAGCTTAGGAACGTTTACAGGATCACCCCTCCACTTT. It is translated as CASSLGTFTGSPLHF.

The chain joins TRBV7-2 to TRBJ2-2; D gene uncertain. This CDR3 is built from 15 residues. Germline-derived CDR1 and CDR2 are SGHTA and FQGNSA. Trimming took off 1 base at V and 4 bases at J, with 10 bases between the two ends. CDR3 region: CASSLGSSLTGELFF. CDR3 nucleotides: TGTGCCAGCAGCTTAGGGTCTTCACTCACCGGGGAGCTGTTTTTT.

The table lists this clone with a few counts. The chain links TRBV7-2 to TRBJ1-3; D is uncertain. Germline values: CDR1 SGHTA, CDR2 FQGNSA. This CDR3 has 12 residues. V lost 5 bases to trimming and J lost 7 bases, with 9 bases between them. As DNA, the CDR3 is TGTGCCAGCAGCCTTAGCGGCAACACCATATATTTT. Amino acid sequence: CASSLSGNTIYF.